These T cell receptor beta chains were read from a single sample in a study of blood T cell repertoires in COVID-19. Assay: immunoSEQ multiplex PCR; the TCRdb copy retains only in-frame clones and omits some. The repertoire holds over 250,000 clones, with around 85% as singletons. The sequenced sample was peripheral blood. Source of these receptors: a man aged 45-65 years with active or convalescent COVID-19. Both conserved end residues are part of each CDR3. Fields, in order: D gene, V gene, clone size, J gene, CDR3 DNA, CDR3 protein. A D gene is named only where the DNA matches it firmly. A clone size is listed for some rows: how often the clone was seen (once, few, many), or a class if it is expanded.

TRBD1,TRBV10-2,-,TRBJ1-2,TGCGCCAGCAGCCCGGGACAGGGGCTGGGCTACACCTTC,CASSPGQGLGYTF
-,TRBV19,-,TRBJ1-4,TGTGCCAGTAATGGGGGCTTTGATGAAAAACTGTTTTTT,CASNGGFDEKLFF
TRBD2,TRBV5-6,-,TRBJ2-2,TGTGCCAGCAGCTTCCCCGCTACTAGCGGGAGGAACACCGGGGAGCTGTTTTTT,CASSFPATSGRNTGELFF
TRBD2,TRBV20-1,-,TRBJ2-5,TGCAGTGCTAGTCCCGGACTAGCGGGTTGGAGGGAAGAGACCCAGTACTTC,CSASPGLAGWREETQYF
-,TRBV5-1,-,TRBJ2-5,TGCGCCAGCAGCTCGCGGCAAGAAGAGACCCAGTACTTC,CASSSRQEETQYF
TRBD2,TRBV6-5,-,TRBJ2-1,TGTGCCAGCAGTCTTCTACGGGGGGATGAGCAGTTCTTC,CASSLLRGDEQFF
-,TRBV27,once,TRBJ2-7,TGTGCCAGCAGAGGGGGTATCGTCTACGAGCAGTACTTC,CASRGGIVYEQYF
TRBD1,TRBV5-1,-,TRBJ1-1,TGCGCCAGCAGCTTGCCCGCGGACAGGGGGCGCGGGAACACTGAAGCTTTCTTT,CASSLPADRGRGNTEAFF
TRBD1,TRBV27,-,TRBJ1-1,TGTGCCAGCAAGGAGACAGGGGGCGAAATCACTGAAGCTTTCTTT,CASKETGGEITEAFF
-,TRBV28,-,TRBJ1-1,TGTGCCAGCAGCAACGACAGGACCTACACTGAAGCTTTCTTT,CASSNDRTYTEAFF
TRBD2,TRBV9,-,TRBJ2-7,TGTGCCAGCAGCGTAGGTTCTTCTAACGGGAGGAACGAGCAGTACTTC,CASSVGSSNGRNEQYF
TRBD1,TRBV4-1,-,TRBJ2-7,TGCGCCAGCAGCCAAGATCGGGACAGGGACTCCTACGAGCAGTACTTC,CASSQDRDRDSYEQYF
TRBD2,TRBV7-9,-,TRBJ2-1,TGTGCCAGCAGCCCCGGGACTAGCCTCAATGAGCAGTTCTTC,CASSPGTSLNEQFF
TRBD1,TRBV27,-,TRBJ2-5,TGTGCCAGCCGAAGACGACAGGGGTACCAAGAGACCCAGTACTTC,CASRRRQGYQETQYF
-,TRBV12-2,-,TRBJ1-2,TGTGCAAGTCGCCCACCCGGAACAGGGTGGAGATATGGCTACACCTTC,CASRPPGTGWRYGYTF